This T cell receptor beta chain was sequenced in a study of T-cell reconstitution after alpha-beta-depleted transplantation in children. Trimming pared 3 bases from V and 5 bases from J, leaving 11 bases between. This CDR3 has 14 amino acids. TCRbeta library preparation incorporated unique molecular identifiers. Each CDR3 protein is one row after TCRdb ran MiXCR on the PCR reads. The sample includes 800,000 to 1,000,000 distinct CDR3 sequences, around 30% of them seen just once. Sample: PBMCs, mostly from graft donor cells, taken 360 days after TCRalphabeta/CD19-depleted stem cell transplant. J is TRBJ1-5 and V is TRBV12-3 or TRBV12-4; maybe TRBD1 (6 bases). This sequence originates from a boy under two years old who had a stem cell transplant for SCID, so the T cells may come from the graft donor. Written as DNA, the CDR3 is TGTGCCAGCAGTTTTCGAGGGGGGGATCAGCCCCAGCATTTT. Translating it yields CASSFRGGDQPQHF.